The 21 T cell receptor beta chains below were found in one sample sequenced in a study of patients and donors after allogeneic stem cell transplantation (TCRdb year 2020). The receptor library was made with RT-PCR. The listed sequencing device is NextSeq 550. The public reads were reprocessed in TCRdb via fastp at Q25 and MiXCR, keeping in-frame beta chains. For every CDR3 protein sequence, its rows merge into one entry that carries the most common genes and DNA. Counted in this sample were more than 850,000 distinct CDR3 sequences; 15% to 20% of them appeared once. The ten largest clonotypes hold around 6% of the sample. What was sequenced was blood, either unsorted or a sorted T cell fraction (not recorded which). The receptor set was obtained from a human donor who was either an allogeneic HSCT recipient or a stem cell or donor lymphocyte infusion donor (not recorded which). It is not recorded whose cells these are; they may come from a transplant donor.

This clonotype was picked up one time. This rearrangement joins TRBV6-1 to TRBJ1-2, with 9 bases aligning to TRBD1. This CDR3 region has 15 residues. The germline V gene encodes CDR1 MNHNS and CDR2 SASEGT. V was clipped by 1 base and J by 5 bases; unmatched bases: 5. CDR3 nucleotide sequence: TGTGCCAGCAGTGAAGGACAGGGGGAAGGGTATGGCTACACCTTC. It yields the protein CASSEGQGEGYGYTF.

The rearrangement joins TRBV20-1 to TRBJ1-2; D call uncertain. CDR1 is DFQATT, CDR2 SNEGSKA, per germline (reference sequence). The CDR3 is 11 amino acids. V lost 1 base and J 5 bases, leaving 5 bases between the germline ends. The CDR3 DNA reads as TGCAGTGCTAGAGGGGAGTATGGCTACACCTTC. Translation: CSARGEYGYTF.

This clonotype appeared a few times. The rearrangement joins TRBV6-1 to TRBJ2-3; D may be TRBD1 or TRBD2 (6 bases each). Germline V gene lookup returns CDR1 MNHNS and CDR2 SASEGT. V was pared by 4 bases and J by 4 bases, with 21 bases between. CDR3 length: 17 amino acids. DNA of the CDR3: TGTGCCAGCAGTGCTCTAGGGGGTAGCGGCACCTCAGATACGCAGTATTTT. Its protein is CASSALGGSGTSDTQYF.

The table lists this clonotype with many counts. The chain employs TRBV12-3 or TRBV12-4 and TRBJ2-7; the D is unclear. Trimming pared 3 bases from V and 3 bases from J, leaving 15 bases between. CDR3 length equals 15 residues. CDR3 loop: CASSFLFISDYEQYF. CDR3 nucleotide sequence: TGTGCCAGCAGTTTCCTATTCATTTCGGACTACGAGCAGTACTTC.

This clonotype occurred a few times. The V gene is TRBV7-8, the J gene TRBJ2-7; perhaps TRBD2 as D (6 bases). Trimming took off 0 bases at V and 5 bases at J, with 14 bases between the two ends. This CDR3 region has 15 residues. Germline CDR1 and CDR2: SGHVS and FQNEAQ. The CDR3 region is CASSLAQGLRDEQYF. As DNA, the CDR3 is TGTGCCAGCAGCTTAGCGCAAGGACTAAGGGACGAGCAGTACTTC. The full variable domain, completed using reference TRBV7-8 and TRBJ2-7, is GAGVSQSPRYKVAKRGQDVALRCDPISGHVSLFWYQQALGQGPEFLTYFQNEAQLDKSGLPSDRFFAERPEGSVSTLKIQRTQQEDSAVYLCASSLAQGLRDEQYFGPGTRLTVT.

The chain carries TRBV18 and TRBJ2-5, with 11 bases that match TRBD1. After removal of 3 bases from V and 5 bases from J, the junction contained 8 bases not matched to a gene. CDR1 and CDR2 (germline): KGHSH, LQKENI. This CDR3 has 16 amino acids. For the CDR3, the DNA is TGTGCCAGCTCACCGCTCGGACAGGGGGCCCAGGAGACCCAGTACTTC. Translation gives CASSPLGQGAQETQYF.

V gene TRBV6-2 or TRBV6-3 combines with J gene TRBJ1-2; D is ambiguous. V was cut by 0 bases and J by 2 bases, with 10 bases left in between. The CDR3 runs 15 residues. The germline V gene has CDR1 MNHEY and CDR2 SVGEGT. The CDR3 region has the DNA TGTGCCAGCAGTTACTCGGGAGGGAAGAACTATGGCTACACCTTC. Translating it yields CASSYSGGKNYGYTF.

This clonotype was found a few times. The rearrangement uses TRBV28 and TRBJ2-7, with 7 bases lining up with TRBD1. The CDR3 consists of 15 residues. Trimming took 5 bases from V and 7 from J; bases not matched to a gene: 14. Germline V gene sequence: CDR1 MDHEN, CDR2 SYDVKM. CDR3: CASSPRRGQRIEQYF. CDR3 DNA sequence: TGTGCCAGCAGTCCAAGAAGGGGACAGAGGATAGAGCAGTACTTC.

This clonotype has ten or more counts. V usage is TRBV12-3 or TRBV12-4 and J usage is TRBJ1-2; 11 nucleotides align to TRBD1. V trimming: 5 bases; J trimming: 6 bases; junction bases outside the gene matches: 17. This CDR3 comprises 18 residues. The CDR3: CASSPGRLGQGGVNGYTF. CDR3 DNA sequence: TGTGCCAGCAGTCCGGGACGGCTGGGACAGGGGGGAGTGAATGGCTACACCTTC.

This clonotype was recorded a few times. The chain couples TRBV5-1 to TRBJ1-1; 9 nucleotides agree with TRBD1. V was pared by 3 bases and J by 7 bases, with 7 bases of the junction left unmatched. CDR1 and CDR2 from the germline V gene are SGHRS and YFSETQ. The CDR3 totals 14 residues. The CDR3: CASSSLTGGSEAFF. CDR3 DNA sequence: TGCGCCAGCAGCTCCCTCACAGGGGGCAGTGAAGCTTTCTTT.

V is TRBV15 and J is TRBJ1-5; 11 positions agree with TRBD1. The CDR3 has 16 residues. After removal of 0 bases from V and 7 bases from J, the junction contained 5 bases not matched to a gene. The V gene's germline CDR1 is LNHNV and CDR2 YYDKDF (reference sequence). The CDR3 region is CATSRDPGQGAQPQHF. CDR3 nucleotide sequence: TGTGCCACCAGCAGAGATCCCGGACAGGGGGCGCAGCCCCAGCATTTT.

The gene calls are TRBV4-3 and TRBJ2-3, with TRBD1 matching 10 bases. CDR3 length: 17 residues. CDR1 LGHNA and CDR2 YSLEER come from the germline V gene. V trimming: 0 bases; J trimming: 4 bases; junction bases outside the gene matches: 7. The CDR3, as DNA: TGCGCCAGCAGCCAAGATATCAGACAGGGGGCCTCAGATACGCAGTATTTT. Translation gives CASSQDIRQGASDTQYF.

This clonotype was counted a few times. The chain has TRBV15 and TRBJ2-1; 9 nucleotides agree with TRBD2. Germline V gene lookup returns CDR1 LNHNV and CDR2 YYDKDF (reference sequence). The CDR3 extends over 17 amino acids. The V and J ends lost 1 base and 4 bases, in that order; junction bases with no gene match: 8. The CDR3 coding sequence is TGTGCCACCAGCAGAGTTACGCTAGCGGGGATGTACAATGAGCAGTTCTTC. Amino acids: CATSRVTLAGMYNEQFF.

J is TRBJ1-1 and V is TRBV6-1; unclear D gene. The germline gives CDR1 MNHNS, CDR2 SASEGT. With 7 bases removed from V and 1 base from J, the gap between germline ends came to 10 bases. The CDR3 contains 13 residues. The CDR3 protein is CASKISENTEAFF. Here the CDR3 DNA reads TGTGCCAGCAAGATTTCTGAGAACACTGAAGCTTTCTTT.

The chain couples TRBV12-3 or TRBV12-4 to TRBJ2-7; D call uncertain. Trimming removed 0 bases from V and 7 bases from J, with 7 bases in between. This CDR3 is built from 12 residues. CDR3 loop: CASSLAPVEQYF. The CDR3 DNA sequence: TGTGCCAGCAGTTTAGCGCCGGTAGAGCAGTACTTC.

This clonotype appeared many times. The chain links TRBV9 to TRBJ1-2; the D gene is possibly TRBD1 (5 bases). CDR3 size: 14 residues. The V gene lost 2 bases and the J gene lost 0 bases, with 8 bases spanning the gap. CDR1 and CDR2 (germline): SGDLS, YYNGEE. This chain's CDR3 is CASSVGGANYGYTF. The CDR3 nucleotides read TGTGCCAGCAGCGTCGGGGGGGCTAACTATGGCTACACCTTC.

This clonotype has a handful of counts. V usage is TRBV18 and J usage is TRBJ2-7; no firm D call. Germline V gene data show CDR1 as KGHSH and CDR2 as LQKENI. The V end was cut by 1 base, the J end by 1 base, with 8 bases between. The CDR3 extends over 14 amino acids. The CDR3 DNA sequence: TGTGCCAGCTCACCACAGGGAAGGTCCTACGAGCAGTACTTC. Translation gives CASSPQGRSYEQYF.

This rearrangement joins TRBV5-1 to TRBJ2-2; 7 bases are a match to TRBD2. Per germline, CDR1 SGHRS and CDR2 YFSETQ. The CDR3 totals 16 residues. The junction had 10 bases not matched to a gene; V was cut back by 4 bases and J by 4 bases. The chain's CDR3 is CASSPQGRGGTGELFF. CDR3 bases: TGCGCCAGCAGCCCCCAAGGGAGGGGAGGCACCGGGGAGCTGTTTTTT. The variable domain in full, completed from reference TRBV5-1 and TRBJ2-2, reads KAGVTQTPRYLIKTRGQQVTLSCSPISGHRSVSWYQQTPGQGLQFLFEYFSETQRNKGNFPGRFSGRQFSNSRSEMNVSTLELGDSALYLCASSPQGRGGTGELFFGEGSRLTVL.

This rearrangement joins TRBV15 to TRBJ1-1; D remains unclear. The CDR3 length is 15 residues. Germline V gene sequence: CDR1 LNHNV, CDR2 YYDKDF (reference sequence). Trimming stripped 0 bases from V and 0 bases from J, with 8 bases between. CDR3 sequence reads: CATSRDRLMNTEAFF. CDR3 DNA sequence: TGTGCCACCAGCAGAGATAGGTTGATGAACACTGAAGCTTTCTTT.

This sequence joins TRBV12-5 and TRBJ1-2; D remains unclear. Germline lookup yields CDR1 LGHNT and CDR2 FRNRAP. V lost 0 bases and J 4 bases, leaving 9 bases between the germline ends. The CDR3 is 14 residues long. Here the CDR3 reads CASGLVAPGYGYTF. The CDR3 nucleotides are TGTGCTAGTGGTTTGGTCGCCCCAGGCTATGGCTACACCTTC.

Only a few counts were recorded for this clonotype. This chain joins TRBV3-1 and TRBJ2-1; 10 bases map to TRBD2. The CDR3 is made up of 18 amino acids. Germline loops: CDR1 LGHDT, CDR2 YNNKEL (reference sequence). V trimming: 3 bases; J trimming: 7 bases; junction bases outside the gene matches: 15. The CDR3 reads CASSQLGGSASGSNEQFF. The CDR3 region has the DNA TGTGCCAGCAGCCAGTTGGGAGGATCCGCTAGCGGGAGTAATGAGCAGTTCTTC.